This T cell receptor beta chain was found in a study of blood T cell repertoires in COVID-19. Study context: There were acute and convalescent COVID-19 samples, and they came from the United States, Italy and Spain. In each case, the material was cDNA or gDNA derived from T cells, B-cell-depleted T cells, or PBMCs.

Unmatched junction bases numbered 5, after V lost 2 bases and J lost 3 bases. The CDR3 sequence is 15 residues long. Per germline, CDR1 SGHTA and CDR2 FQGNSA. As originally analysed: How many nucleated cells were present was estimated from reference gene primer amplification. Profiled with immunoSEQ multiplex PCR; TCRdb holds only in-frame clones, not every one. The V and J calls and clone size were taken over from that table, and D and trimming were inferred from the DNA. The sample contains about 79,000 clones, around 89% of which appear only once. The sample taken for sequencing was peripheral blood. The gene calls are TRBV7-2 and TRBJ2-7; 9 bases align to TRBD2. The TCR comes from a man aged 65-85 years with active or convalescent COVID-19. The DNA for the CDR3 is TGTGCCAGCAGCTTAAATGCGGGAGGGAGCTACGAGCAGTACTTC. It translates to CASSLNAGGSYEQYF. Together with reference TRBV7-2 and TRBJ2-7, the CDR3 gives the full variable domain: GAGVSQSPSNKVTEKGKDVELRCDPISGHTALYWYRQSLGQGLEFLIYFQGNSAPDKSGLPSDRFSAERTGGSVSTLTIQRTQQEDSAVYLCASSLNAGGSYEQYFGPGTRLTVT.